The subject of this entry is one T cell receptor (beta chain). Its antigen is currently unknown. Second-dose schedules of about 4 or about 12 weeks were combined. This sample stems from a study of T cell responses to AZD1222 COVID-19 vaccine. Study-level results: Donors, mostly white British, included more females; clonal diversity was possibly underestimated. Spike regions recognized by vaccine-associated CD4 TCRs spanned the protein, led by 160-218 and 743-854.

Using immunoSEQ multiplex PCR, the repertoire was profiled, and TCRdb retains in-frame clones only, with some absent. Seen here are fewer than 110,000 clones, nearly 90% observed once, and the top ten hold roughly 5%. CDR1 LGHDT and CDR2 YNNKEL come from the germline V gene (reference sequence). This CDR3 has 16 amino acids. J gave up 5 bases and V 1 base, and 7 bases lay outside the gene matches. The TCR sequence derives from an adult who received the AZD1222 COVID-19 vaccine. The V gene is TRBV3-1 (or the pseudogene TRBV3-2), the J gene TRBJ2-3, with TRBD2 matching 9 bases. This material consisted of peripheral blood, taken 28 days after the second AZD1222 dose. The CDR3 loop reads CASSQVGGGAIDTQYF. CDR3 in DNA: TGTGCCAGCAGCCAAGTGGGCGGGGGGGCAATAGATACGCAGTATTTT.